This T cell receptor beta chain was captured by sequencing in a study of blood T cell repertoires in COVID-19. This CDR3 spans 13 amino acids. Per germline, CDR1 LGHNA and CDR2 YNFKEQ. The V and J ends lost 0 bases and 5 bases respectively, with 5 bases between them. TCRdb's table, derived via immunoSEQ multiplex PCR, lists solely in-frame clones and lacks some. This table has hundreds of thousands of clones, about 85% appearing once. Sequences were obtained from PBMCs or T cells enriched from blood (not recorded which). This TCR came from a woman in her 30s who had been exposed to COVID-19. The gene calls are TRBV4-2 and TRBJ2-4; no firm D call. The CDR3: CASSQETENIQYF. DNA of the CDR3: TGTGCCAGCAGCCAAGAAACAGAAAACATTCAGTACTTC.